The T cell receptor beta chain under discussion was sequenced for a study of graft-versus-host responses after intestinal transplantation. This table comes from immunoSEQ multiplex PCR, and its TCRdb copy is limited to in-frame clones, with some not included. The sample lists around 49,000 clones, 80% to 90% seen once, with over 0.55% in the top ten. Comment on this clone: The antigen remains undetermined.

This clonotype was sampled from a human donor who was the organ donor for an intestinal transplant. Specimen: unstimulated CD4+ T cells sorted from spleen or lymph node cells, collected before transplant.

The CDR3 coding sequence is TGTGCCAGCAGTTACACCCCGTGGACAGACTCCTACACCTTC. Translated, it gives CASSYTPWTDSYTF. The chain recombines TRBV6-5 with TRBJ1-2; tentative D call: TRBD1 (6 bases). This CDR3 has 14 amino acids. With 2 bases removed from V and 10 bases from J, the gap between germline ends came to 17 bases. Looked up from germline, CDR1 is MNHEY and CDR2 is SVGAGI.